The clone carrying this T cell receptor beta chain was counted only a few times. Its antigen is not known. The investigators collected lesional scalp punch biopsies and peripheral blood from alopecia areata patients. PBMCs were stained for CD3, CD4 and CD8, and CD4+ and CD8+ T cells were sorted. Germline CDR1 is GTSNPN and CDR2 is SVGIG (reference sequence). The CDR3 spans 15 residues. V lost 1 base to trimming and J lost 5 bases; unmatched junction nucleotides: 8. This sample stems from a study of CD8+ T cells in alopecia areata. Whole-study findings and limits: In lesional scalp, particularly from alopecia totalis/universalis, clonality was higher than in normal scalp.

In each case, RNA was isolated and then reverse transcribed into cDNA as the sequencing template. Using immunoSEQ multiplex PCR, the repertoire was profiled, and TCRdb retains in-frame clones only, with some absent. The sample has a few hundred thousand clones, 67% seen once; the top ten hold 1.2%. The V call is TRBV30, the J call TRBJ1-1; TRBD1 matches 9 bases. The input for sequencing was CD4+ T cells sorted from blood, taken at week 0. The TCR originated in a human donor with alopecia areata. The DNA for the CDR3 is TGTGCCTGGAGTGCGCTTGGACAGGGGCGGACTGAAGCTTTCTTT. It yields the protein CAWSALGQGRTEAFF.